These 21 T cell receptor beta chains originate from one sample sequenced in a study of memory CD4+ T cells and cytomegalovirus serostatus (dated by TCRdb to between 2017 and 2020). Library generation was performed with the immunoSEQ multiplex PCR assay. This immuneACCESS table, as held by TCRdb, lists in-frame sequences with V and J called but not all clones. Of the missing ones, under half trace to an unresolved V gene in checked studies; the others have no known cause. This sample holds nearly 50,000 clones; just under 80% were observed only once. 0.6% to 0.95% of the sample is held by the ten biggest clonotypes. A FACSAria II was used to sort memory CD4+ T cells, defined as single viable CD3+CD4+CD8-CD45RO+ cells. The sequenced sample was memory CD4+ T cells from blood. The origin of the receptors is an adult in good health and CMV-seronegative.

J is TRBJ1-2 and V is TRBV6-1, with 9 bases matching TRBD1. The germline CDR1 and CDR2 sequences are MNHNS and SASEGT. With 7 bases clipped from V and 1 base from J, the junction kept 7 bases outside the gene matches. The CDR3 is made up of 15 amino acids. The CDR3 sequence is CASTLQTGGNYGYTF. Written as DNA, the CDR3 is TGTGCCAGCACCCTCCAGACAGGGGGTAACTATGGCTACACCTTC.

This clone was seen a single time. The rearrangement joins TRBV11-2 to TRBJ2-3; D is unclear. This CDR3 comprises 16 residues. V was cut by 4 bases and J by 4 bases, with 18 bases left in between. Per germline, CDR1 SGHAT and CDR2 FQNNGV. The CDR3 sequence is CASSSPRGTSSDTQYF. The CDR3 nucleotides are TGTGCCAGCAGCTCACCGCGCGGAACATCTTCAGATACGCAGTATTTT.

This clone was picked up one time. The chain recombines TRBV6-6 with TRBJ2-5; 10 bases line up with TRBD2. This CDR3 has 14 amino acids. Looked up from germline, CDR1 is MNHNY and CDR2 is SVGAGI (reference sequence). V shed 8 bases and J 3 bases; nucleotides not matched to a gene: 6. The CDR3 bases are TGTGCCAGCCTGAGTAGCGGGGGGAAAGAGACCCAGTACTTC. It is translated as CASLSSGGKETQYF.

This rearrangement joins TRBV6-5 to TRBJ1-1; D is unclear. Looked up from germline, CDR1 is MNHEY and CDR2 is SVGAGI. This CDR3 comprises 13 residues. Trimming removed 5 bases at V and 8 bases at J, with 15 bases between. CDR3 in amino acids: CASSPTAITEAFF. In DNA, the CDR3 is TGTGCCAGCAGTCCTACAGCTATCACAGAAGCTTTCTTT.

The sample holds a few counts of this clone. The chain joins TRBV30 to TRBJ1-1; D not certain. Germline CDR1 and CDR2: GTSNPN and SVGIG (reference sequence). V lost 5 bases, J lost 4 bases, and 8 bases lay in between. The CDR3 spans 11 residues. The CDR3 nucleotides are TGTGCCTGGTTTAACCGCACTGAAGCTTTCTTT. Translating gives CAWFNRTEAFF.

The rearrangement joins TRBV2 to TRBJ1-5; maybe TRBD1 (5 bases). Trimming left V 6 bases short and J 9 bases short, with 18 bases between. CDR1 is SNHLY and CDR2 is FYNNEI in the germline V gene. This CDR3 spans 14 amino acids. CDR3 protein: CASSPRRDDPPQHF. DNA of the CDR3: TGTGCCAGCAGCCCCAGGAGGGACGATCCGCCCCAGCATTTT.

The chain links TRBV18 to TRBJ1-2, with 7 bases fitting TRBD1. In germline, CDR1 is KGHSH, CDR2 LQKENI. The CDR3 extends over 13 amino acids. V dropped 3 bases and J dropped 6; count of bases not matched to a gene: 4. CDR3 loop: CASSPGTEHGYTF. In DNA form, the CDR3 reads TGTGCCAGCTCACCCGGGACAGAACATGGCTACACCTTC.

This clone was seen only once. Other DNA sequences in this specimen translate into the identical CDR3. The chain couples TRBV7-9 to TRBJ2-7; D gene ambiguous. The length of the CDR3 is 13 residues. The germline V and J ends were trimmed by 0 bases and 2 bases, with 5 bases remaining between them. Germline V gene data show CDR1 as SEHNR and CDR2 as FQNEAQ (reference sequence). CDR3 coding DNA: TGTGCCAGCAGCTTAGCGGGGACCTACGAGCAGTACTTC. This encodes CASSLAGTYEQYF.

V and J are TRBV30 and TRBJ2-7, with TRBD1 as a possible D gene (6 bases). The germline gives CDR1 GTSNPN, CDR2 SVGIG (reference sequence). Deletions cut 0 bases from V and 0 bases from J, with 12 bases between. The CDR3 extends over 15 amino acids. CDR3 region: CAWSVATDSSYEQYF. As DNA, the CDR3 is TGTGCCTGGAGTGTAGCCACGGACAGCTCCTACGAGCAGTACTTC. The variable domain in full, completed from reference TRBV30 and TRBJ2-7, reads SQTIHQWPATLVQPVGSPLSLECTVEGTSNPNLYWYRQAAGRGLQLLFYSVGIGQISSEVPQNLSASRPQDRQFILSSKKLLLSDSGFYLCAWSVATDSSYEQYFGPGTRLTVT.

Here the CDR3 reads CASSHRAGGMTDTQYF. The CDR3 DNA is TGTGCCAGCAGCCATAGAGCTGGAGGGATGACAGATACGCAGTATTTT. The chain combines TRBV14 with TRBJ2-3; weak D call: TRBD2 (6 bases). There are 16 residues in the CDR3. V was trimmed by 3 bases and J by 3 bases, leaving 16 bases between them. Per the germline V gene, CDR1 is SGHDN and CDR2 is FVKESK. Complete variable domain (other parts from reference TRBV14 and TRBJ2-3): EAGVTQFPSHSVIEKGQTVTLRCDPISGHDNLYWYRRVMGKEIKFLLHFVKESKQDESGMPNNRFLAERTGGTYSTLKVQPAELEDSGVYFCASSHRAGGMTDTQYFGPGTRLTVL.

This clone was counted between two and nine times. The chain links TRBV18 to TRBJ2-7; 7 bases line up with TRBD1. Germline CDR1 reads KGHSH; CDR2 reads LQKENI. The CDR3 length is 14 residues. V gave up 6 bases and J gave up 2 bases; unmatched junction bases: 7. Here the CDR3 DNA reads TGTGCCAGCTCGCACCGGGACAGCACCTACGAGCAGTACTTC. The encoded protein is CASSHRDSTYEQYF.

This chain connects TRBV27 to TRBJ2-3, with TRBD2 matching 7 bases. Trimming took 8 bases from V and 2 from J; bases not matched to a gene: 7. Germline CDR1 MNHEY, CDR2 SMNVEV (reference sequence). The CDR3 is 14 amino acids. The CDR3: CASGRDYHTDTQYF. Here the CDR3 DNA reads TGTGCCAGCGGCCGGGACTACCACACAGATACGCAGTATTTT.

The chain carries TRBV6-5 and TRBJ1-2; TRBD1 might be the D (6 bases). The germline V gene has CDR1 MNHEY and CDR2 SVGAGI. The V end lost 6 bases, the J end lost 4 bases, and 12 bases lay between the germline ends. The CDR3 loop spans 13 amino acids. Here the CDR3 reads CASRRGQAYGYTF. CDR3 DNA: TGTGCCAGCAGGAGGGGACAAGCCTATGGCTACACCTTC.

This clone was observed a single time. V and J are TRBV5-4 and TRBJ2-5; 7 positions match TRBD2. Germline lookup yields CDR1 SGHNT and CDR2 YYREEE (reference sequence). This CDR3 spans 14 amino acids. The V gene end was trimmed by 4 bases and the J gene end by 5 bases; junction bases not matched to a gene: 8. Here the CDR3 DNA reads TGTGCCAGCAGCACCCGCGGGGGAGGGGAGACCCAGTACTTC. This translates into CASSTRGGGETQYF. The variable domain in full, completed from reference TRBV5-4 and TRBJ2-5, reads ETGVTQSPTHLIKTRGQQVTLRCSSQSGHNTVSWYQQALGQGPQFIFQYYREEENGRGNFPPRFSGLQFPNYSSELNVNALELDDSALYLCASSTRGGGETQYFGPGTRLLVL.

The DNA of the CDR3 is TGTGCCAGCAGTCCCCCGGGACTAGCGGGTTACAATGAGCAGTTCTTC. Its translation: CASSPPGLAGYNEQFF. The V call is TRBV2, the J call TRBJ2-1; 12 nucleotides match TRBD2. This CDR3 is 16 amino acids long. Germline assignment: CDR1 SNHLY and CDR2 FYNNEI. Trimming at V came to 5 bases and at J to 4 bases, leaving 6 bases not matched to a gene.

This clone appeared a few times. V usage is TRBV2 and J usage is TRBJ2-2, with 7 bases fitting TRBD1. CDR3 length: 15 residues. V gave up 10 bases and J gave up 3 bases; unmatched junction bases: 11. CDR1 is SNHLY and CDR2 is FYNNEI in the germline V gene. This chain's CDR3 is CAILQVQGHTGELFF. The DNA for the CDR3 is TGTGCCATACTCCAGGTACAGGGGCACACCGGGGAGCTGTTTTTT.

The rearrangement joins TRBV5-1 to TRBJ1-1; possible D gene TRBD1, 6 bases. CDR1 SGHRS and CDR2 YFSETQ come from the germline V gene. The length of the CDR3 is 15 residues. Trimming shortened V by 4 bases and J by 1 base, and 14 bases separated the two germline ends. CDR3 in DNA: TGCGCCAGCAGCACGGACAGTGACCCGAACACTGAAGCTTTCTTT. This translates into CASSTDSDPNTEAFF.

The chain combines TRBV9 with TRBJ2-5; D is undetermined. V lost 0 bases and J lost 5, with 11 bases in between. CDR3 length equals 14 residues. Germline assignment: CDR1 SGDLS and CDR2 YYNGEE. The DNA of the CDR3 is TGTGCCAGCAGCGTAGGGCTACCCCGGGAGACCCAGTACTTC. Its protein is CASSVGLPRETQYF.

This clone occurred once. The J gene is TRBJ1-5, the V gene TRBV5-1; the D is unclear. The V and J ends lost 0 bases and 5 bases respectively, with 6 bases between them. The length of the CDR3 is 13 residues. CDR1 is SGHRS, CDR2 YFSETQ, per germline. CDR3 bases: TGCGCCAGCAGCTTGGCTGTGGATCAGCCCCAGCATTTT. Protein sequence: CASSLAVDQPQHF.

The genes are TRBV6-4 and TRBJ2-7; a possible D gene is TRBD2 (6 bases). Germline CDR1 MRHNA, CDR2 SNTAGT. Trimming left V 9 bases short and J 3 bases short, with 15 bases between. This CDR3 has 13 residues. In nucleotides, the CDR3 is TGTGCCAGTTCCCCGGAGGGCGGCTACGAGCAGTACTTC. Translating gives CASSPEGGYEQYF.

The V and J genes are TRBV5-8 and TRBJ2-7, with D possibly TRBD2 on 5 matching bases. V dropped 2 bases and J dropped 1 base, with 13 bases sitting between them. The germline gives CDR1 SGHTS, CDR2 YDEGEE. The CDR3 sequence is 15 residues long. CDR3 nucleotides: TGTGCCAGCAGCTTTGGTGGGTGGGAGTCCTACGAGCAGTACTTC. Translated, it gives CASSFGGWESYEQYF.